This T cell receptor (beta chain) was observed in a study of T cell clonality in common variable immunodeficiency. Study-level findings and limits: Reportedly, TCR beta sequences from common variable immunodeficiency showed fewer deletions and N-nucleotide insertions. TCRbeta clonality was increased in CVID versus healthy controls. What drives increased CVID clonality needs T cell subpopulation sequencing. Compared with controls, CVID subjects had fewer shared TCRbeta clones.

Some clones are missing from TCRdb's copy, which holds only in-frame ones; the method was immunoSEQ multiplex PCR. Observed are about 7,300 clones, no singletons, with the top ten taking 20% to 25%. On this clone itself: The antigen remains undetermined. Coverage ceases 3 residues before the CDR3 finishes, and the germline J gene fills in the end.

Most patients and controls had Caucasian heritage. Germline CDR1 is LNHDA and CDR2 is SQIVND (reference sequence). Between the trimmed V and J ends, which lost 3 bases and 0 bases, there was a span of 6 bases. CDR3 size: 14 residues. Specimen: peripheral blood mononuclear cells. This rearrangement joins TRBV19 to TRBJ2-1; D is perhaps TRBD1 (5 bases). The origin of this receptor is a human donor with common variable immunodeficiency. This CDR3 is CASSIRGSYNEQFF. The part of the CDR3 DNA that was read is TGTGCCAGTAGTATTAGGGGCTCCTACAATGAG.